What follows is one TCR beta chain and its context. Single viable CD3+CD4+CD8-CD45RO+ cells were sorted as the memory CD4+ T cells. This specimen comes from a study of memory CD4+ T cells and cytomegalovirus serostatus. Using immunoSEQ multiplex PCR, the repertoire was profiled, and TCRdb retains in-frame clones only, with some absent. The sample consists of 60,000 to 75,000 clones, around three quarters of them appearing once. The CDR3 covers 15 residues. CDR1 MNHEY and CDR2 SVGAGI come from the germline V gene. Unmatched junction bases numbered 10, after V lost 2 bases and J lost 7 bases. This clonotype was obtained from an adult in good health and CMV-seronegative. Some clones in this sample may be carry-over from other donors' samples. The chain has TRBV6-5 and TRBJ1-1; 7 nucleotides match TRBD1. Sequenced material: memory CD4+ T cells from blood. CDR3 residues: CASSYGSTGEIEAFF. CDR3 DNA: TGTGCCAGCAGTTACGGGTCTACAGGGGAAATTGAAGCTTTCTTT.